This entry is about one T cell receptor (beta chain). What antigen it recognizes has not been identified. The sample holds no much larger clone one base away, and base qualities are not on file. The data belong to a study of T cell changes during pregnancy in multiple sclerosis (dated by TCRdb to 2018 to 2020). As for the study more broadly: The study looked at changes in the T cell repertoire across pregnancy in women with multiple sclerosis.

The library came from the immunoSEQ multiplex PCR assay. Sourced from immuneACCESS, this table was stored by TCRdb with only in-frame sequences that have V and J called. A share of the clones is absent; for the studies checked, an unresolved V gene accounts for under half, and the remainder has no known explanation. A total of more than 25,000 clones appear in this sample, 91% of them only once. 3.5% to 5% of the sample rests with the top ten. Trimming accounts for 8 bases at V and 8 bases at J, while the number of junction bases matched to no gene is 8. The germline V gene supplies CDR1 SGHTS and CDR2 YDEGEE. Including the terminal cysteine and phenylalanine, the CDR3 comprises 12 residues. Here the CDR3 DNA is all that survives: 36 bases in frame from base 1.

Sequencing used CD8+ T cells from peripheral blood mononuclear cells, obtained in the second trimester of pregnancy. This clonotype was obtained from a female donor in good health, enrolled as a control in a pregnancy study. Recombination linked TRBV5-8 to TRBJ1-2; TRBD1 lines up with 8 middle nucleotides. The CDR3 corresponds to CASHRGIRGYTF. The nucleotide sequence is TGTGCCAGTCACAGGGGGATAAGAGGCTACACCTTC.